This entry features one TCR beta chain sequence. Only a few counts were recorded for this clone. Its antigen is still unknown. The sample holds no much larger clone one base away, and base qualities are not on file. This specimen comes from a study of blood T cell repertoires in COVID-19 (dated by TCRdb to 2018 to 2020). Study-level background: The collaborator samples originated in the United States, Italy and Spain and spanned the acute and convalescent phases of COVID-19. Where available, HLA class I and class II types were taken from metadata supplied by the sample provider and were not determined by assay-based typing. Samples came from the ongoing ImmuneRACE study (first 160 participants) plus 1,254 subjects from 6 global collaborators. The dataset comprised deeply sampled blood TCRbeta repertoires from subjects exposed to, actively infected with, or recovered from COVID-19. A de-identified subject ID, COVID-19 status, age in years and sex were almost always included in the sample metadata. The material from the prospective study consisted of cDNA or gDNA derived from T cells, B-cell-depleted T cells, or PBMCs. The repertoires were released in a freely available public database intended as a resource for research on the immune response to SARS-CoV-2.

Study-wide conclusions, independent of this receptor: How much clinical and demographic metadata was included differed by source and by participant, and the metadata was provided uncurated.

The CDR3 has 12 amino acids, counting the end cysteine and phenylalanine. The retained sequence is limited to the CDR3, 36 bases, with the frame set at the first base. CDR1 and CDR2 (SGHAT, FQNNGV) derive from the germline V gene. V is shortened by 1 base, J by 7 bases, and the region joining them spans 5 bases. TCRbeta CDR3 regions were amplified from genomic DNA using the immunoSEQ Assay, a bias-controlled multiplex PCR. Per the original workflow: The number of nucleated cells in each sample was estimated by amplification of reference gene primers within the assay. To quantify the absolute abundance of each unique TCRbeta CDR3 rearrangement, sequence reads were collapsed and filtered. For each sample, productive Simpson clonality was calculated as the square root of Simpson's diversity index over productive rearrangements. In its TCRdb copy, this immuneACCESS table keeps in-frame sequences only and misses some clones. Where compared with another copy, unresolved V genes explain less than half of these, and the others have no known cause. V and J calls and clone size follow that table, whereas D and trimming were derived from the DNA. For this sample there are 130,000 to 150,000 clones; roughly 79% appear just once. The ten largest clones add up to 1.9% of the sample.

The collaborating institutions used their own protocols to collect whole blood in K2EDTA tubes. For TCRbeta analysis, collaborator samples were shipped as frozen whole blood, as isolated PBMCs, or as DNA extracted from either sample type. The rearrangement joined TRBV11-2 to TRBJ2-1; no D gene can be assigned with confidence. The sample taken for sequencing was peripheral blood. The receptor comes from a woman aged 55-70 years with acute or convalescent COVID-19. The CDR3 here reads CASSLALNEQFF. In nucleotide form, the sequence is TGTGCCAGCAGCTTAGCCCTTAATGAGCAGTTCTTC.